This T cell receptor beta chain was documented in a study of graft-versus-host responses after intestinal transplantation. Study details: The study gave all recipients anti-thymocyte globulin induction, then tacrolimus and steroids for about three years.

Whole-study results and caveats: Some patients had graft-donor T cell macrochimerism, and their allografts showed high graft-versus-host to host-versus-graft clonal ratios. Among recipient marrow samples, GvH clones were found; some appeared first in ileum or blood. There was an association between peak levels of circulating GvH clones and early post-transplant HvG declines.

Of note for this clone: No antigen is known for it.

Data came from immunoSEQ multiplex PCR; TCRdb stores just in-frame clones and leaves some out. The repertoire has about 45,000 clones, over 75% of them found once; the top ten carry roughly 4.5%. This CDR3 is 14 amino acids long. Germline-derived CDR1 and CDR2 are LNHNV and YYDKDF (reference sequence). The V and J ends lost 0 bases and 6 bases, in that order; junction bases with no gene match: 1. V is TRBV15 and J is TRBJ2-2, with TRBD2 matching over 7 bases. The source was PBMCs, collected 524 days after transplant. The clonotype comes from a human patient who received an intestinal transplant, so some T cells may come from the graft donor. This chain's CDR3 is CATSRDRGAGELFF. DNA of the CDR3: TGTGCCACCAGCAGAGATCGGGGGGCCGGGGAGCTGTTTTTT.